This TCR beta chain was sequenced for a study of blood T cell repertoires in COVID-19. In the study overall: Researchers got acute and convalescent COVID-19 samples from the United States, Italy and Spain. Sources were T cells, B-cell-depleted T cells, or PBMCs; the material itself was cDNA or gDNA.

With V trimmed by 4 bases and J by 7 bases, 4 bases remained unmatched. The germline V gene has CDR1 LGHDT and CDR2 YNNKEL (reference sequence). CDR3 length equals 15 residues. In the original processing: From reference gene primer amplification, estimates of nucleated cell counts were derived. Produced via immunoSEQ multiplex PCR; TCRdb's table is partial and in-frame only. The DNA gave D and trimming, while V, J and clone size come from that table. The sample holds 70,000 or so clones, approximately 78% seen once. The chain combines TRBV3-1 (or the pseudogene TRBV3-2) with TRBJ2-2; 12 bases align to TRBD1. The clonotype originates from a woman aged 80 or over with acute or convalescent COVID-19. Source material: peripheral blood. The chain's CDR3 is CASSRDRGQFGELFF. CDR3 bases: TGTGCCAGCAGCCGGGACAGGGGGCAGTTCGGGGAGCTGTTTTTT.